This is a list of T cell receptor beta chains from one sample in a study of beta chain features in type 1 diabetes. Clones were read by immunoSEQ multiplex PCR, and TCRdb kept only the in-frame ones, dropping some. The sample holds about 250,000 clones, roughly 14% seen once. Sequenced sample: naive CD4+ T cells from blood. The receptors were sampled from a middle-aged woman in good health. CDR3s include the opening cysteine and the closing phenylalanine or tryptophan. The D gene is left open where the match is weak. Where a row states a size, it is once, few, many or the class of an expanded clone; other rows omit it.

J gene | D gene | clone size | V gene | CDR3 DNA | CDR3 protein
TRBJ2-3 | TRBD1 | . | TRBV7-2 | TGTGCCAGCAGCCGGGACAGCATCACAGATACGCAGTATTTT | CASSRDSITDTQYF
TRBJ2-1 | . | . | TRBV9 | TGTGCCAGCAGTCGAGATTACAGCAGCTCCTACAATGAGCAGTTCTTC | CASSRDYSSSYNEQFF
TRBJ1-5 | TRBD1 | . | TRBV7-2 | TGTGCCAGCAGCGCCGGACAGGGGTTCGGTCAGCCCCAGCATTTT | CASSAGQGFGQPQHF
TRBJ2-3 | TRBD2 | . | TRBV6-5 | TGTGCCAGCAGTTACAGCGGGGATCTCCCAGATACGCAGTATTTT | CASSYSGDLPDTQYF
TRBJ2-1 | . | . | TRBV19 | TGTGCCAGTAGTTCCAGGGTAGGGCAGTTCTTC | CASSSRVGQFF
TRBJ2-5 | TRBD2 | few | TRBV7-9 | TGTGCCAGCAGCTTAGAGAGGGGACTACTTAACCAAGAGACCCAGTACTTC | CASSLERGLLNQETQYF
TRBJ2-6 | . | . | TRBV5-4 | TGTGCCAGCAGCAAGGATAACAGGGTCCCTGGGGCCAACGTCCTGACTTTC | CASSKDNRVPGANVLTF
TRBJ2-3 | TRBD2 | . | TRBV18 | TGTGCCAGCTCACCATCCGCTTTAGGGACTAGTGGTACAGATACGCAGTATTTT | CASSPSALGTSGTDTQYF
TRBJ2-7 | . | once | TRBV6-5 | TGTGCCAGCAGTTACTCAACAGGGTACGAGCAGTACTTC | CASSYSTGYEQYF
TRBJ2-7 | . | few | TRBV7-2 | TGTGCCAGCAGCCCCTCCTCCTACGAGCAGTACTTC | CASSPSSYEQYF
TRBJ1-1 | . | few | TRBV6-6 | TGTGCCAGCAGCCTGGGGGAGGCCACTGAAGCTTTCTTT | CASSLGEATEAFF
TRBJ1-2 | TRBD1 | . | TRBV19 | TGTGCCAGTAGTGAAATAACACGGACAGGGCCGCATGGCTACACCTTC | CASSEITRTGPHGYTF
TRBJ2-7 | TRBD2 | . | TRBV18 | TGTGCCAGCTCAGCGACTAGCGGGGGATCTTCCGGGTACGAGCAGTACTTC | CASSATSGGSSGYEQYF
TRBJ2-1 | . | . | TRBV7-8 | TGTGCCAGCAGCTTAGTTCGACAGGGAGGTCGGTATGAGCAGTTCTTC | CASSLVRQGGRYEQFF
TRBJ2-2 | TRBD1 | . | TRBV4-1 | TGCGCCAGCAGCTACGGGGACAGGGAAACCGGGGAGCTGTTTTTT | CASSYGDRETGELFF
TRBJ2-3 | TRBD2 | few | TRBV11-2 | TGTGCCAGCAGCTTAGTTGTTCGGACTAGCGGCACAGATACGCAGTATTTT | CASSLVVRTSGTDTQYF
TRBJ1-2 | . | few | TRBV27 | TGTGCCAGCAGGCCACAGGGTGTGGGGCTAGGGTATGGCTACACCTTC | CASRPQGVGLGYGYTF
TRBJ2-7 | TRBD1 | . | TRBV6-1 | TGTGCCAGCAGTTCAGGACAGGGCACGGACGAGCAGTACTTC | CASSSGQGTDEQYF
TRBJ2-7 | TRBD1 | . | TRBV7-8 | TGTGCCAGCAGCTTTCTGTCGGGACAGGGGAACCCCTACGAGCAGTACTTC | CASSFLSGQGNPYEQYF
TRBJ2-7 | TRBD1 | few | TRBV7-2 | TGTGCCAGCGGACCCGGGACAGGGGTCGAGCAGTACTTC | CASGPGTGVEQYF
TRBJ2-1 | TRBD1 | few | TRBV6-6 | TGTGCCAGCAGCCGGGAAGACAGGGTTGGCAATGAGCAGTTCTTC | CASSREDRVGNEQFF
TRBJ2-1 | . | . | TRBV5-1 | TGCGCCAGCAGCTTGGAGGCAGGGCTGGGCGAGCAGTTCTTC | CASSLEAGLGEQFF
TRBJ1-5 | . | . | TRBV4-1 | TGCGCCAGCAGCCAAGGAGGGGGAGGCAATCAGCCCCAGCATTTT | CASSQGGGGNQPQHF
TRBJ2-4 | TRBD1 | . | TRBV18 | TGTGCCAGCTCACTCCTGGACAGGCCGGTTAAAAACATTCAGTACTTC | CASSLLDRPVKNIQYF
TRBJ2-3 | TRBD2 | . | TRBV5-1 | TGCGCCAGCCGAAGCGGGGGGGTCACAGATACGCAGTATTTT | CASRSGGVTDTQYF
TRBJ2-5 | TRBD2 | . | TRBV6-1 | TGTGCCATCAGTGAAGTAAGCGGGGGAGGAGAGACCCAGTACTTC | CAISEVSGGGETQYF
TRBJ2-6 | TRBD2 | . | TRBV18 | TGTGCCAGCTCACCCCTGCGAGCGGGGGCCAACTCTGGGGCCAACGTCCTGACTTTC | CASSPLRAGANSGANVLTF
TRBJ1-1 | TRBD1 | . | TRBV4-1 | TGCGCCAGCAGCCAAGATGGGGACAGGGTACGGACTGAAGCTTTCTTT | CASSQDGDRVRTEAFF
TRBJ2-3 | . | . | TRBV5-1 | TGCGCCAGCAGCTTGTGGGCCTCAGATACGCAGTATTTT | CASSLWASDTQYF
TRBJ2-1 | . | . | TRBV5-1 | TGCGCCAGCAGCCCAAACAGGGTTAATGAGCAGTTCTTC | CASSPNRVNEQFF
TRBJ1-6 | . | . | TRBV7-8 | TGTGCCAGCAGCGGGCGGGACGAGGGGTTGAATTCACCCCTCCACTTT | CASSGRDEGLNSPLHF
TRBJ1-5 | TRBD1 | . | TRBV27 | TGTGCCAGCAGCTCACAGGGGGGGATTAGCAATCAGCCCCAGCATTTT | CASSSQGGISNQPQHF
TRBJ2-3 | . | few | TRBV9 | TGTGCCAGCAGCGTAGCTACGGTGACTAGAGGGTGGGCTGATACGCAGTATTTT | CASSVATVTRGWADTQYF
TRBJ2-3 | . | . | TRBV10-3 | TGTGCCATCAGTGAGGTTTCGCAGGGCAAGGTTGCAGATACGCAGTATTTT | CAISEVSQGKVADTQYF
TRBJ2-5 | TRBD1 | . | TRBV7-2 | TGTGCCAGCAGCCATGGGACAGGACAAGAGACCCAGTACTTC | CASSHGTGQETQYF
TRBJ2-5 | TRBD1 | few | TRBV7-6 | TGTGCCAGCAGCTTAACAGGGGTTCAAGAGACCCAGTACTTC | CASSLTGVQETQYF
TRBJ1-1 | . | few | TRBV5-4 | TGTGCCAGCAGCCGTCAGTCGCCAGGGACTGAAGCTTTCTTT | CASSRQSPGTEAFF
TRBJ1-5 | TRBD1 | few | TRBV23-1 | TGCGCCAGCAGTCAGACAGGGCAGGGCGGACCCCAGCATTTT | CASSQTGQGGPQHF
TRBJ1-2 | . | few | TRBV27 | TGTGCCAGCAGTTTATCGATCGGGGTAGGCGGCTACACCTTC | CASSLSIGVGGYTF
TRBJ2-2 | . | . | TRBV29-1 | TGCAGCGTTGAAGTCGGGGGATCTGGGGCCACCGGGGAGCTGTTTTTT | CSVEVGGSGATGELFF
TRBJ1-4 | . | few | TRBV2 | TGTGCCAGCAGGCCACCGGGGGAAAAACTGTTTTTT | CASRPPGEKLFF
TRBJ2-5 | TRBD1 | . | TRBV7-6 | TGTGCCAGCAGTTTTCCCATGGACAGGGTGGTCCAAGAGACCCAGTACTTC | CASSFPMDRVVQETQYF
TRBJ2-1 | TRBD1 | few | TRBV5-6 | TGTGCCAGCAGTCAGGACAGGATTAAAAGCTCCTACAATGAGCAGTTCTTC | CASSQDRIKSSYNEQFF
TRBJ1-2 | . | few | TRBV6-5 | TGTGCCAGCAGAGTACGCGGGAATCTTCATGGCTACACCTTC | CASRVRGNLHGYTF
TRBJ1-6 | . | . | TRBV9 | TGTGCCAGCAGCGCCGGGGGGGGTTCACCCCTCCACTTT | CASSAGGGSPLHF
TRBJ2-3 | . | . | TRBV9 | TGTGCCAGCAGCGCCTCGGGGGGCTACACAGATACGCAGTATTTT | CASSASGGYTDTQYF
TRBJ2-5 | TRBD1 | . | TRBV9 | TGTGCCAGCAGCCGAACCGGGACAGGTCAAGAGACCCAGTACTTC | CASSRTGTGQETQYF
TRBJ2-5 | . | few | TRBV11-3 | TGTGCCAGCAGCCCGCCAGGGTGGGAGACCCAGTACTTC | CASSPPGWETQYF
TRBJ2-3 | TRBD2 | . | TRBV18 | TGTGCCAGCTCAAGTTTAGCGGGGACAGATACGCAGTATTTT | CASSSLAGTDTQYF
TRBJ2-2 | TRBD1 | few | TRBV18 | TGTGCCAGCTCATCTCGAGGACAGGGATACACCGGGGAGCTGTTTTTT | CASSSRGQGYTGELFF
TRBJ1-1 | . | few | TRBV10-3 | TGTGCCATCAGTGAATGGTCGGGAACTGAAGCTTTCTTT | CAISEWSGTEAFF
TRBJ1-2 | . | few | TRBV5-8 | TGTGCCAGCAACCTGCTTAAGTCAGGGGTGATAACGAGTGGCTACACCTTC | CASNLLKSGVITSGYTF
TRBJ2-2 | . | . | TRBV9 | TGTGCCAGCAGCGTCAGGCCAGGGGGGACCGGGGAGCTGTTTTTT | CASSVRPGGTGELFF
TRBJ2-7 | . | . | TRBV19 | TGTGCCAGTAGTATGGGGTACGGGGCCTACGAGCAGTACTTC | CASSMGYGAYEQYF
TRBJ1-3 | . | . | TRBV28 | TGTGCCAGCAGTTCGGGGGGTCCTCAGTGGGGAAACACCATATATTTT | CASSSGGPQWGNTIYF